This is a list of T cell receptor beta chains from one sample in a study of STAT5B mutations in CD4+ large granular lymphocyte leukemia. Sequencing was performed with immunoSEQ multiplex PCR; in TCRdb, only in-frame clones are kept and a portion is missing. The table lists roughly 48,000 clones, 70% of them singletons, with about 1.6% in the top ten. The sample consisted of CD4+ T cells from blood buffy coats. The origin of the receptors is a human donor in good health. Both conserved end residues are trimmed from each CDR3. Clone sizes are given selectively: once, few, many, or a class where the clone is expanded.

-	TRBJ2-1	13	TRBV18	ASSPFAGSYNEQF
few	TRBJ1-1	14	TRBV10-2	ASSGDRAGYGTEAF
-	TRBJ2-1	10	TRBV6-1	ASSESGFEQF
-	TRBJ1-5	13	TRBV18	ASSPSGQDNQPQH
-	-	12	TRBV30	AWRGLAGGYEQY
-	TRBJ2-5	12	TRBV7-8	ASSFYDIQETQY
-	TRBJ1-2	11	TRBV5-6	ASSLDRDYGYT
-	TRBJ2-1	13	TRBV2	ASSEREGLYNEQF
-	TRBJ2-2	13	TRBV5-6	ASSLGAGGTGELF
-	TRBJ1-3	15	TRBV5-4	ASSSPSDRPGGNTIY
-	TRBJ1-6	13	TRBV2	ASSELQTNNSPLH
-	TRBJ2-5	14	TRBV5-1	ASSLAPSGEEETQY
-	TRBJ2-2	14	TRBV5-1	ASSLRAGGNTGELF
few	TRBJ1-1	14	TRBV18	ASSPREGYLGTEAF
few	TRBJ2-3	13	TRBV5-1	ASSVTSGGADTQY
-	TRBJ1-6	12	TRBV27	ASSFGQYNSPLH
medium-sized	TRBJ1-4	11	TRBV4-2	ASSQGREEKLF
-	TRBJ2-4	13	TRBV14	ASSQALAGQNIQY
few	TRBJ1-4	10	TRBV27	ASRGAGEKLF
few	TRBJ1-3	12	TRBV30	ACMTGGTGNTIY
-	TRBJ2-3	12	TRBV6-5	ASSRDPGSDTQY
-	TRBJ2-2	11	TRBV5-1	ASSFEPDGELF
-	TRBJ1-2	13	TRBV7-2	ASSLAGGANYGYT
-	TRBJ1-2	12	TRBV30	ASTGGGAKYGYT
few	TRBJ1-6	7	TRBV28	ASRQNLH
few	TRBJ1-1	14	TRBV6-1	ASSEAGQGSADEAF
few	TRBJ2-6	13	TRBV29-1	SVETQGSGANVLT